This TCR beta chain was found in a study of graft-versus-host responses after intestinal transplantation. Study background: Multivisceral, liver-intestinal, or isolated intestinal grafts went to recipients. Induction using anti-thymocyte globulin, followed by tacrolimus and steroids for 3 to 4 years, was given to all recipients.

A word on this clone: Its antigen is still unknown.

The table came from immunoSEQ multiplex PCR; TCRdb's copy has only in-frame clones and leaves some out. The data contain tens of thousands of clones, 90% of them singletons. Study-level findings and limits: Among recipient marrow samples, GvH clones were found; some appeared first in ileum or blood. Early post-transplant HvG declines tracked with peak circulating GvH clone levels.

The germline gives CDR1 SGHDT, CDR2 YYEEEE. The V gene lost 4 bases and the J gene lost 5 bases, with 12 bases spanning the gap. This CDR3 is built from 13 residues. The sample consisted of unstimulated CD8+ T cells sorted from spleen or lymph node cells, taken before transplant. This rearrangement joins TRBV5-6 to TRBJ2-5; perhaps TRBD1 as D (7 bases). This receptor was identified in a human donor who was the organ donor for an intestinal transplant. The CDR3 region has the DNA TGTGCCAGCAGCGCAGGGGGGAGGGAGACCCAGTACTTC. Translating gives CASSAGGRETQYF.